One sample yielded the 14 T cell receptor beta chains listed below, sequenced in a study of CD4 T cells in relation to SARS-CoV-2 and coronaviruses. Unexposed donor CD4+ T cells date from about 2011-2018, before the COVID-19 pandemic. After 10 to 11 days of culture, CD4+ T cells were isolated. Profiled with immunoSEQ multiplex PCR; TCRdb holds only in-frame clones, not every one. The sample lists tens of thousands of clones; around 74% were seen once. These receptors' targets are unknown. Source material: CD4+ T cells from PBMCs, cultured in vitro. These receptor sequences come from a human donor in good health.

This clone showed up just a few times. The chain couples TRBV7-9 to TRBJ1-5; no reliable D call. V was cut by 1 base and J by 5 bases, with 3 bases left in between. The CDR3 is 12 residues long. Germline V lookup: CDR1 SEHNR, CDR2 FQNEAQ (reference sequence). CDR3 protein: CASSLGDQPQHF. The CDR3 DNA sequence: TGTGCCAGCAGCTTAGGAGATCAGCCCCAGCATTTT. Using reference TRBV7-9 and TRBJ1-5 for the parts outside the CDR3, the full variable domain is DTGVSQNPRHKITKRGQNVTFRCDPISEHNRLYWYRQTLGQGPEFLTYFQNEAQLEKSRLLSDRFSAERPKGSFSTLEIQRTEQGDSAMYLCASSLGDQPQHFGDGTRLSIL.

The rearrangement uses TRBV5-1 and TRBJ2-1; the match to TRBD2 covers 13 bases. This CDR3 spans 14 amino acids. The junction had 4 bases not matched to a gene; V was cut back by 3 bases and J by 10 bases. From germline, CDR1 is SGHRS and CDR2 YFSETQ. CDR3 sequence: CASSSGLAGQEQFF. CDR3 in DNA: TGCGCCAGCAGCTCGGGACTAGCGGGACAGGAGCAGTTCTTC.

The J gene is TRBJ2-7, the V gene TRBV19; 13 nucleotides agree with TRBD2. The germline V gene encodes CDR1 LNHDA and CDR2 SQIVND (reference sequence). V trimming: 5 bases; J trimming: 4 bases; junction bases outside the gene matches: 20. The CDR3 has 20 residues. CDR3 DNA sequence: TGTGCCAGTAGTCCGCCCAGACTAGCGGGAGGCCGGGCGGGAGTATACGAGCAGTACTTC. This codes for CASSPPRLAGGRAGVYEQYF.

V is TRBV27 and J is TRBJ2-7, with 7 bases that match TRBD1. The CDR3 loop spans 13 amino acids. The V gene end was trimmed by 6 bases and the J gene end by 2 bases; junction bases not matched to a gene: 4. From germline, CDR1 is MNHEY and CDR2 SMNVEV (reference sequence). CDR3 protein: CASSRTGPYEQYF. The CDR3 DNA reads TGTGCCAGCAGCAGGACAGGCCCCTACGAGCAGTACTTC.

The V call is TRBV2, the J call TRBJ1-1; weak D call: TRBD1 (5 bases). CDR3 length: 13 amino acids. Deletions cut 8 bases from V and 4 bases from J, with 14 bases between. Germline V gives CDR1 SNHLY, CDR2 FYNNEI. CDR3 nucleotide sequence: TGTGCCAGCGGGTCGGGGCGGAGCACTGAAGCTTTCTTT. It codes for CASGSGRSTEAFF. Full variable domain (remainder filled in from reference TRBV2 and TRBJ1-1): EPEVTQTPSHQVTQMGQEVILRCVPISNHLYFYWYRQILGQKVEFLVSFYNNEISEKSEIFDDQFSVERPDGSNFTLKIRSTKLEDSAMYFCASGSGRSTEAFFGQGTRLTVV.

This clone was counted a single time. The chain links TRBV11-2 to TRBJ1-2; D is unclear. The CDR3 runs to 14 residues. Trimming shortened V by 5 bases and J by 6 bases, and 16 bases separated the two germline ends. Looked up from germline, CDR1 is SGHAT and CDR2 is FQNNGV. The CDR3, as DNA: TGTGCCAGCAGCCGACGACCGGATTCGGATGGCTACACCTTC. Protein: CASSRRPDSDGYTF.

V gene TRBV4-1 combines with J gene TRBJ1-4; D ambiguous. The ends were cut back, 1 base at V and 0 bases at J, with 15 bases in the middle. Looked up from germline, CDR1 is MGHRA and CDR2 is YSYEKL. There are 18 residues in the CDR3. The CDR3 region is CASSQGELLGPTNEKLFF. The CDR3 DNA follows: TGCGCCAGCAGCCAAGGGGAGTTACTGGGCCCAACTAATGAAAAACTGTTTTTT.

The CDR3 DNA reads TGTGCCAGTAGTAAAACAGGGGGTAATCAGCCCCAGCATTTT. This translates into CASSKTGGNQPQHF. V is TRBV19 and J is TRBJ1-5, with TRBD1 identical over 8 bases. Germline loops: CDR1 LNHDA, CDR2 SQIVND (reference sequence). The CDR3 is 14 amino acids. The junction had 3 bases not matched to a gene; V was cut back by 4 bases and J by 4 bases.

The rearrangement links TRBV6-1 to TRBJ1-1; D gene unclear. Germline CDR1 reads MNHNS; CDR2 reads SASEGT. The CDR3 has 14 residues. V was shortened by 3 bases and J by 4 bases, with 12 bases between the two germline ends. CDR3 in DNA: TGTGCCAGCAGTGACACCCGTCCTACCACTGAAGCTTTCTTT. It translates to CASSDTRPTTEAFF.

The chain links TRBV19 to TRBJ2-5; 11 positions match TRBD2. There are 16 residues in the CDR3. The germline CDR1 and CDR2 sequences are LNHDA and SQIVND (reference sequence). V lost 3 bases, J lost 7 bases, and 10 bases stayed unmatched. Here the CDR3 reads CASSIHLGTSGGTQYF. The CDR3 DNA reads as TGTGCCAGTAGTATCCATTTAGGGACTAGCGGTGGGACCCAGTACTTC.

The gene calls are TRBV28 and TRBJ1-5, with D uncertain. The CDR3 loop spans 10 amino acids. Per the germline V gene, CDR1 is MDHEN and CDR2 is SYDVKM. As DNA, the CDR3 is TGTGGGGCGGGATATCAGCCCCAGCATTTT. It yields the protein CGAGYQPQHF.

The rearrangement uses TRBV6-5 and TRBJ2-1, with D possibly being TRBD1 or TRBD2 (6 bases each). The CDR3 is made up of 14 amino acids. Per germline, CDR1 MNHEY and CDR2 SVGAGI. V dropped 10 bases and J dropped 1 base, with 14 bases sitting between them. The CDR3 sequence: CATRGGTSYNEQFF. The CDR3 region has the DNA TGTGCCACCAGGGGCGGGACTTCCTACAATGAGCAGTTCTTC.

The chain employs TRBV20-1 and TRBJ1-1; 11 bases agree with TRBD1. With 5 bases clipped from V and 10 bases from J, the junction kept 3 bases outside the gene matches. There are 11 residues in the CDR3. Per germline, CDR1 DFQATT and CDR2 SNEGSKA (reference sequence). CDR3: CSAGTGGRAFF. The CDR3, as DNA: TGCAGTGCTGGGACAGGGGGTAGAGCTTTCTTT.

This chain links TRBV7-6 with TRBJ2-1, with D hard to call. The V gene's germline CDR1 is SGHVS and CDR2 FNYEAQ. The length of the CDR3 is 15 residues. V dropped 4 bases and J dropped 0 bases, with 10 bases sitting between them. For the CDR3, the DNA is TGTGCCAGCAGCTCCCCGGATTCCTCCTACAATGAGCAGTTCTTC. Its protein is CASSSPDSSYNEQFF. Drawing the rest from reference TRBV7-6 and TRBJ2-1, the complete variable domain is GAGVSQSPRYKVTKRGQDVALRCDPISGHVSLYWYRQALGQGPEFLTYFNYEAQQDKSGLPNDRFSAERPEGSISTLTIQRTEQRDSAMYRCASSSPDSSYNEQFFGPGTRLTVL.